These T cell receptor gamma chains were read from a single sample in a study of γδ T cells in repeated Plasmodium falciparum infection. TCRdb re-identified clones in the multiplex PCR reads via CATT. This table has 28,000 or so gamma-chain clones, over 1.3% appearing once. The sequenced sample consisted of gamma-delta T cells from blood. The receptor source for this set is a pool of human donors (malaria-infected and uninfected, not separated). Both conserved end residues are part of each CDR3. Size is stated for part of the rows, as once, few or many counts, or as a class when the clone is expanded.

CDR3 DNA: TGTGCCACCTGGGACCGCCGGGATTATAAGAAACTCTTT
CDR3 protein: CATWDRRDYKKLF
V gene: TRGV3
clone size: many
J gene: TRGJ1/TRGJ2

CDR3 DNA: TGTGCCTTGTGGGAGATTTTTTATTATAAGAAACTCTTT
CDR3 protein: CALWEIFYYKKLF
V gene: TRGV9
clone size: medium-sized
J gene: TRGJ1/TRGJ2

CDR3 DNA: TGTGCCTTGTGGGAGGTGCAATCTCCAGAGTTGGGCAAAAAAATCAAGGTATTT
CDR3 protein: CALWEVQSPELGKKIKVF
V gene: TRGV9
clone size: many
J gene: TRGJP

CDR3 DNA: TGTGCCTTGTGGGAGGGCCAAGAGTTGGGCAAAAAAATCAAGGTATTT
CDR3 protein: CALWEGQELGKKIKVF
V gene: TRGV9
clone size: large
J gene: TRGJP

CDR3 DNA: TGTGCCTTGTGGGAGGTCATGCAAGAGTTGGGCAAAAAAATCAAGGTATTT
CDR3 protein: CALWEVMQELGKKIKVF
V gene: TRGV9
clone size: many
J gene: TRGJP

CDR3 DNA: TGTGCCACCTGGGACAGGCCCCCGGATTATAAGAAACTCTTT
CDR3 protein: CATWDRPPDYKKLF
V gene: TRGV5
clone size: many
J gene: TRGJ1/TRGJ2

CDR3 DNA: TGTGCCACCTGGGACGGGCGTGTATCTGATTATAAGAAACTCTTT
CDR3 protein: CATWDGRVSDYKKLF
V gene: TRGV2
clone size: many
J gene: TRGJ1/TRGJ2

CDR3 DNA: TGTGCCACCTGGGGCCGAACGAAGAAACTCTTT
CDR3 protein: CATWGRTKKLF
V gene: TRGV8
clone size: large
J gene: TRGJ1/TRGJ2

CDR3 DNA: TGTGCCACCTGGGGCTTCTATTATAAGAAACTCTTT
CDR3 protein: CATWGFYYKKLF
V gene: TRGV3
clone size: many
J gene: TRGJ1/TRGJ2

CDR3 DNA: TGTGCCACCTGGGACAACCACCGCTATAATTATTATAAGAAACTCTTT
CDR3 protein: CATWDNHRYNYYKKLF
V gene: TRGV3
clone size: NA
J gene: TRGJ1/TRGJ2

CDR3 DNA: TGTGCCTTGTGGGAGGTTAAAAAAGAGTTGGGCAAAAAAATCAAGGTATTT
CDR3 protein: CALWEVKKELGKKIKVF
V gene: TRGV9
clone size: many
J gene: TRGJP

CDR3 DNA: TGTGCCACCTGGGATAATAGGGGCGATTATAAGAAACTCTTT
CDR3 protein: CATWDNRGDYKKLF
V gene: TRGV8
clone size: medium-sized
J gene: TRGJ1/TRGJ2

CDR3 DNA: TGTGCCACCTTAATACAAGAGTTGGGCAAAAAAATCAAGGTATTT
CDR3 protein: CATLIQELGKKIKVF
V gene: TRGV2
clone size: many
J gene: TRGJP

CDR3 DNA: TGTGCCACCTGGGACGGGCCGTCTGGTTATAAGAAACTCTTT
CDR3 protein: CATWDGPSGYKKLF
V gene: TRGV2
clone size: many
J gene: TRGJ1/TRGJ2

CDR3 DNA: TGTGCCTTGTGGGAAAAGGAGTTGGGCAAAAAAATCAAGGTATTT
CDR3 protein: CALWEKELGKKIKVF
V gene: TRGV9
clone size: medium-sized
J gene: TRGJP

CDR3 DNA: TGTGCCACCTGGGAGAATTATTATAAGAAACTCTTT
CDR3 protein: CATWENYYKKLF
V gene: TRGV4
clone size: medium-sized
J gene: TRGJ1/TRGJ2

CDR3 DNA: TGTGCCACCTGGGATGTGGATAGTAGTGATTGGATCAAGACGTTT
CDR3 protein: CATWDVDSSDWIKTF
V gene: TRGV4
clone size: many
J gene: TRGJP2

CDR3 DNA: TGTGCCACCTGGGACAGGCCGGACCCATATTATTATAAGAAACTCTTT
CDR3 protein: CATWDRPDPYYYKKLF
V gene: TRGV3
clone size: medium-sized
J gene: TRGJ1/TRGJ2

CDR3 DNA: TGTGCCACCTGGGACAGGGCGCGATATAAGAAACTCTTT
CDR3 protein: CATWDRARYKKLF
V gene: TRGV2
clone size: medium-sized
J gene: TRGJ1/TRGJ2

CDR3 DNA: TGTGCCACCTGGGAATTACCTGAGAATTATTATAAGAAACTCTTT
CDR3 protein: CATWELPENYYKKLF
V gene: TRGV3
clone size: many
J gene: TRGJ1/TRGJ2

CDR3 DNA: TGTGCCTTGTGGGAGGTGGGAACGCGCCCCGGTAGGAAGAAACTCTTT
CDR3 protein: CALWEVGTRPGRKKLF
V gene: TRGV9
clone size: medium-sized
J gene: TRGJ1/TRGJ2

CDR3 DNA: TGTGCCTTGTGGGAGGTGAATTATAAGAAACTCTTT
CDR3 protein: CALWEVNYKKLF
V gene: TRGV9
clone size: medium-sized
J gene: TRGJ1/TRGJ2

CDR3 DNA: TGTGCCTTGTGGGATTCGGGTAAGAAACTCTTT
CDR3 protein: CALWDSGKKLF
V gene: TRGV9
clone size: medium-sized
J gene: TRGJ1/TRGJ2

CDR3 DNA: TGTGCCACCTGGGATGGGCTACAGCCTGTCAGATGTAGTGATTGGATCAAGACGTTT
CDR3 protein: CATWDGLQPVRCSDWIKTF
V gene: TRGV4
clone size: many
J gene: TRGJP2

CDR3 DNA: TGTGCCACCTGGGACAGGCCGGTATATTATAAGAAACTCTTT
CDR3 protein: CATWDRPVYYKKLF
V gene: TRGV3
clone size: many
J gene: TRGJ1/TRGJ2

CDR3 DNA: TGTGCCACCTGGGACAGGCGTGGAAATGGTTATTATAAGAAACTCTTT
CDR3 protein: CATWDRRGNGYYKKLF
V gene: TRGV3
clone size: many
J gene: TRGJ1/TRGJ2

CDR3 DNA: TGTGCCTTGTGGGAGGTATCCGTGTTGGGCAAAAAAATCAAGGTATTT
CDR3 protein: CALWEVSVLGKKIKVF
V gene: TRGV9
clone size: many
J gene: TRGJP

CDR3 DNA: TGTGCCACCTGGGACAGGTGGGGAAGACTGAGTAGTGATTGGATCAAGACGTTT
CDR3 protein: CATWDRWGRLSSDWIKTF
V gene: TRGV3
clone size: many
J gene: TRGJP2

CDR3 DNA: TGTGCCACCTGGGATGGGCTGAGTTATAAGAAACTCTTT
CDR3 protein: CATWDGLSYKKLF
V gene: TRGV4
clone size: many
J gene: TRGJ1/TRGJ2

CDR3 DNA: TGTGCCTTGTGGGAGGTGGGGGGTTGGTTCAAGATATTT
CDR3 protein: CALWEVGGWFKIF
V gene: TRGV9
clone size: medium-sized
J gene: TRGJP1

CDR3 DNA: TGTGCCACCTGGGACGGGTGGGATACCACTGGTTGGTTCAAGATATTT
CDR3 protein: CATWDGWDTTGWFKIF
V gene: TRGV2
clone size: many
J gene: TRGJP1

CDR3 DNA: TGTGCCACCTGGCGGGGCACTGGTTGGTTCAAGATATTT
CDR3 protein: CATWRGTGWFKIF
V gene: TRGV2
clone size: many
J gene: TRGJP1

CDR3 DNA: TGTGCCTTGTGGGAGGTGCATTATTATAAGAAACTCTTT
CDR3 protein: CALWEVHYYKKLF
V gene: TRGV9
clone size: large
J gene: TRGJ1/TRGJ2

CDR3 DNA: TGTGCCACCTGGGACAGGCAGCCTTATTATAAGAAACTCTTT
CDR3 protein: CATWDRQPYYKKLF
V gene: TRGV3
clone size: many
J gene: TRGJ1/TRGJ2

CDR3 DNA: TGTGCCACCTGGGACGCCCCGAAGCAGAAACTCTTT
CDR3 protein: CATWDAPKQKLF
V gene: TRGV2
clone size: many
J gene: TRGJ1/TRGJ2

CDR3 DNA: TGTGCCACCTGGGAAAACTATTATAAGAAACTCTTT
CDR3 protein: CATWENYYKKLF
V gene: TRGV8
clone size: medium-sized
J gene: TRGJ1/TRGJ2

CDR3 DNA: TGTGCCACCTGGGACGGGCAAGAGAGTTATTATAAGAAACTCTTT
CDR3 protein: CATWDGQESYYKKLF
V gene: TRGV2
clone size: many
J gene: TRGJ1/TRGJ2

CDR3 DNA: TGTGCCACCTGGGTCGCGAGGGATATAGTTAGTAGTGATTGGATCAAGACGTTT
CDR3 protein: CATWVARDIVSSDWIKTF
V gene: TRGV4
clone size: many
J gene: TRGJP2

CDR3 DNA: TGTGCCACCTGGGACGGGGGGGCTTATAAGAAACTCTTT
CDR3 protein: CATWDGGAYKKLF
V gene: TRGV3
clone size: many
J gene: TRGJ1/TRGJ2

CDR3 DNA: TGTGCCTTGTGGGAGGGTCCAGAGTTGGGCAAAAAAATCAAGGTATTT
CDR3 protein: CALWEGPELGKKIKVF
V gene: TRGV9
clone size: medium-sized
J gene: TRGJP

CDR3 DNA: TGTGCCTTGTGGGAGGACAGTTATTATAAGAAACTCTTT
CDR3 protein: CALWEDSYYKKLF
V gene: TRGV9
clone size: medium-sized
J gene: TRGJ1/TRGJ2

CDR3 DNA: TGTGCCACCTGGGGGTATAAGAAACTCTTT
CDR3 protein: CATWGYKKLF
V gene: TRGV8
clone size: medium-sized
J gene: TRGJ1/TRGJ2

CDR3 DNA: TGTGCCACCTGGGACCCAAGTAGTGATTGGATCAAGACGTTT
CDR3 protein: CATWDPSSDWIKTF
V gene: TRGV4
clone size: many
J gene: TRGJP2

CDR3 DNA: TGTGCCTTGTGGGAGTGGAATTATTATAAGAAACTCTTT
CDR3 protein: CALWEWNYYKKLF
V gene: TRGV9
clone size: medium-sized
J gene: TRGJ1/TRGJ2

CDR3 DNA: TGTGCCTTGAGGAAGATCATCGGGGGAGCTAATTATAAGAAACTCTTT
CDR3 protein: CALRKIIGGANYKKLF
V gene: TRGV9
clone size: few
J gene: TRGJ1/TRGJ2

CDR3 DNA: TGTGCCACCTGGGGTAGCCTTTATTATAAGAAACTCTTT
CDR3 protein: CATWGSLYYKKLF
V gene: TRGV4
clone size: many
J gene: TRGJ1/TRGJ2

CDR3 DNA: TGTGCCACCCAACCGGGGGATTATAAGAAACTCTTT
CDR3 protein: CATQPGDYKKLF
V gene: TRGV2
clone size: many
J gene: TRGJ1/TRGJ2

CDR3 DNA: TGTGCCACCTGGGACAGGCCCAGGGAGAGTGATTGGATCAAGACGTTT
CDR3 protein: CATWDRPRESDWIKTF
V gene: TRGV3
clone size: many
J gene: TRGJP2